This TCR beta chain was captured by sequencing in a study of T cell changes during pregnancy in multiple sclerosis. Germline CDR1 and CDR2: SGHRS and YFSETQ. The length of the CDR3 is 16 residues. J lost 4 bases, V lost 0 bases, and 6 bases had no gene match. The data were produced by immunoSEQ multiplex PCR, yet TCRdb's version contains in-frame clones alone and is incomplete. The top ten hold about 1.2% of the sample, which has 35,000 to 50,000 clones, 70% to 90% seen once. The V call is TRBV5-1, the J call TRBJ2-1; 8 nucleotides line up with TRBD2. Sequenced here: CD4+ T cells from peripheral blood mononuclear cells, sampled after pregnancy. The receptor comes from a female donor with multiple sclerosis, enrolled in a pregnancy study. CDR3 protein: CASSLGVAGFYNEQFF. For the CDR3, the DNA is TGCGCCAGCAGCTTGGGGGTAGCGGGGTTTTACAATGAGCAGTTCTTC.